Listed here are 21 T cell receptor beta chains from one sample, sequenced in a study of OX40 agonist ivuxolimab in advanced cancers. Profiled with immunoSEQ multiplex PCR; TCRdb holds only in-frame clones, not every one. The sample shows approximately 79,000 clones, roughly 90% of them seen only once. This specimen consisted of CD4+ or CD8+ T cells sorted from blood, obtained in a trial of the OX40 agonist ivuxolimab. Receptors were obtained from an adult with an advanced solid tumor such as melanoma, head and neck, liver or kidney cancer.

The rearrangement links TRBV2 to TRBJ2-7; TRBD1 might be the D (6 bases). Per germline, CDR1 SNHLY and CDR2 FYNNEI. This CDR3 has 15 residues. V lost 6 bases and J lost 5, with 20 bases in between. The CDR3 DNA reads as TGTGCCAGCAGAGACATACAGGGCGGTGTCCACGAGCAGTACTTC. Amino acid sequence: CASRDIQGGVHEQYF.

This chain joins TRBV4-1 and TRBJ2-1; D possibly matches TRBD1 or TRBD2 (5 bases each). V was clipped by 3 bases and J by 4 bases, with 10 bases between them. Germline CDR1 is MGHRA and CDR2 is YSYEKL. This CDR3 comprises 14 residues. CDR3 nucleotides: TGCGCCAGCAGCCATCCGGGACGGTACAATGAGCAGTTCTTC. This encodes CASSHPGRYNEQFF.

The chain combines TRBV27 with TRBJ2-7, with a weak D call TRBD1 (5 bases). CDR3 length: 15 residues. Between the trimmed V and J ends, which lost 5 bases and 0 bases, there was a span of 14 bases. Germline assignment: CDR1 MNHEY and CDR2 SMNVEV (reference sequence). CDR3 coding DNA: TGTGCCAGCAGTCCGCAGGGTCTTAGCTCCTACGAGCAGTACTTC. Its translation: CASSPQGLSSYEQYF.

The genes are TRBV9 and TRBJ1-2, with 7 bases fitting TRBD1. Per the germline V gene, CDR1 is SGDLS and CDR2 is YYNGEE. The trim removed 1 base at V and 7 bases at J, leaving 13 bases unmatched. CDR3 length equals 16 residues. The CDR3 region has the DNA TGTGCCAGCAGCGTAATTGAGACAGGGTGGGTGTCTGGCTACACCTTC. It translates to CASSVIETGWVSGYTF.

The chain couples TRBV7-8 to TRBJ1-2; possibly TRBD1 for D (6 bases). Trimming took 0 bases from V and 8 from J, leaving 19 bases between them. CDR3 length equals 16 residues. Germline CDR1 SGHVS, CDR2 FQNEAQ. The DNA of the CDR3 is TGTGCCAGCAGCTTAGCCCGAGAGGGGGAGAGAGAAGGCTACACCTTC. It yields the protein CASSLAREGEREGYTF.

The rearrangement links TRBV7-8 to TRBJ1-2; D unresolved. CDR3 size: 13 residues. Trimming pared 1 base from V and 3 bases from J, leaving 6 bases between. Germline CDR1 SGHVS, CDR2 FQNEAQ. In DNA, the CDR3 is TGTGCCAGCAGCTTAGAGGAAGACTATGGCTACACCTTC. Translated: CASSLEEDYGYTF.

CDR3 nucleotide sequence: TGTGCCAGCAGCTCCTACCGGGACAGGCAGTATGGCTACACCTTC. It encodes CASSSYRDRQYGYTF. The V gene is TRBV11-2, the J gene TRBJ1-2, with 8 bases identical to TRBD1. CDR3 length: 15 amino acids. Germline trimming cut 4 bases from V and 5 bases from J; bases unmatched to any gene: 9. In germline, CDR1 is SGHAT, CDR2 FQNNGV.

The sample holds a few counts of this clone. This sequence joins TRBV5-8 and TRBJ1-6, with D possibly matching TRBD1 (6 bases). From germline, CDR1 is SGHTS and CDR2 YDEGEE. The CDR3 is 14 residues long. With 0 bases removed from V and 10 bases from J, the gap between germline ends came to 11 bases. The CDR3 DNA reads TGTGCCAGCAGCTTGGGCAGGGGTGAATCACCCCTCCACTTT. It encodes CASSLGRGESPLHF.

The chain carries TRBV5-1 and TRBJ2-3; 9 bases agree with TRBD1. CDR1 and CDR2 (germline): SGHRS, YFSETQ. The CDR3 runs 14 residues. The V and J ends lost 7 bases and 3 bases, in that order; junction bases with no gene match: 6. CDR3 sequence reads: CASGTGGRTDTQYF. The DNA of the CDR3 is TGCGCCAGCGGAACAGGGGGCCGGACAGATACGCAGTATTTT.

This clone was detected only once. The chain employs TRBV6-6 and TRBJ1-2; D ambiguous. CDR1 and CDR2 from the germline V gene are MNHNY and SVGAGI (reference sequence). The V end was cut by 7 bases, the J end by 3 bases, with 21 bases between. This CDR3 comprises 16 residues. The CDR3 region is CASTNVLMAPDYGYTF. CDR3 nucleotides: TGTGCCAGCACCAACGTACTTATGGCGCCTGACTATGGCTACACCTTC.

This sequence joins TRBV6-5 and TRBJ2-5; D is perhaps TRBD2 (7 bases). Trimming took off 4 bases at V and 5 bases at J, with 17 bases between the two ends. The CDR3 is made up of 15 amino acids. Germline V gene lookup returns CDR1 MNHEY and CDR2 SVGAGI. The CDR3 nucleotides are TGTGCCAGCAGTTCATCTAGCGGAGGGGGGGAGACCCAGTACTTC. Amino acid sequence: CASSSSSGGGETQYF.

This rearrangement joins TRBV7-7 to TRBJ2-1; perhaps TRBD2 as D (6 bases). The CDR3 sequence is 14 residues long. CDR1 SSHAT and CDR2 FNYEAQ come from the germline V gene (reference sequence). In DNA form, the CDR3 reads TGTGCTAGCTCTCAATTGGTGCGGGGCAATGAGCAGTTCTTC. This encodes CASSQLVRGNEQFF.

This chain links TRBV10-2 with TRBJ2-1; D is ambiguous. The CDR3 length is 17 residues. V lost 4 bases, J lost 2 bases, and 18 bases lay in between. The germline V gene has CDR1 WSHSY and CDR2 SAAADI. The CDR3 sequence: CASSVQAPPGPYNEQFF. The CDR3 bases are TGCGCCAGCAGTGTGCAGGCACCACCGGGTCCCTACAATGAGCAGTTCTTC.

Concerning this clone: A read error may produce the germline difference seen at one junction end. J is TRBJ1-1 and V is TRBV11-2; possibly TRBD1 for D (5 bases). Per germline, CDR1 SGHAT and CDR2 FQNNGV. The CDR3 length is 12 residues. The CDR3 is CASPGIGEGHIF. CDR3 coding DNA: TGTGCCAGCCCGGGGATTGGGGAAGGACACATCTTT.

This clone was seen a few times. The rearrangement uses TRBV6-5 and TRBJ1-1; D is possibly TRBD1 (6 bases). There are 12 residues in the CDR3. The V gene lost 3 bases and the J gene lost 10 bases, with 12 bases spanning the gap. The germline V gene has CDR1 MNHEY and CDR2 SVGAGI. The CDR3 is CASSYAGGRAFF. The CDR3 nucleotides are TGTGCCAGCAGTTATGCGGGGGGCCGAGCTTTCTTT.

This clone was observed once. This sequence joins TRBV19 and TRBJ2-7, with D possibly called TRBD1 or TRBD2 (5 bases each). Germline CDR1 and CDR2: LNHDA and SQIVND (reference sequence). CDR3 size: 15 residues. Trimming took off 1 base at V and 0 bases at J, with 10 bases between the two ends. CDR3 sequence reads: CASSIGWDGSYEQYF. CDR3 nucleotides: TGTGCCAGTAGTATAGGCTGGGACGGCTCCTACGAGCAGTACTTC.

The chain employs TRBV5-1 and TRBJ2-3, with D possibly TRBD1 on 5 matching bases. The CDR3 loop spans 16 amino acids. The V gene's germline CDR1 is SGHRS and CDR2 YFSETQ. Deletions cut 6 bases from V and 4 bases from J, with 21 bases between. The CDR3 loop is CASTPSPQGTPDTQYF. In DNA form, the CDR3 reads TGCGCCAGCACCCCGTCCCCCCAGGGAACGCCAGATACGCAGTATTTT.

V is TRBV6-6 and J is TRBJ2-7; 9 bases fit TRBD1. Trimming removed 0 bases from V and 4 bases from J; junction bases left unmatched: 7. From germline, CDR1 is MNHNY and CDR2 SVGAGI (reference sequence). The length of the CDR3 is 16 residues. The DNA of the CDR3 is TGTGCCAGCAGTTACTCCGGGACAGGGTTGATGTACGAGCAGTACTTC. Its translation is CASSYSGTGLMYEQYF.

Only a few counts were recorded for this clone. J is TRBJ2-7 and V is TRBV7-2; 7 positions match TRBD2. After removal of 6 bases from V and 6 bases from J, the junction contained 5 bases not matched to a gene. Germline CDR1 is SGHTA and CDR2 is FQGNSA. The CDR3 is 12 amino acids. The CDR3 region has the DNA TGTGCCAGCAGTCCGACTAGCTCCGAGCAGTACTTC. As protein: CASSPTSSEQYF.

V gene TRBV6-5 combines with J gene TRBJ1-2; 8 nucleotides align to TRBD1. Germline V lookup: CDR1 MNHEY, CDR2 SVGAGI. Unmatched junction bases numbered 2, after V lost 2 bases and J lost 3 bases. The CDR3 has 14 residues. The CDR3 region is CASSYHRGYYGYTF. CDR3 nucleotide sequence: TGTGCCAGCAGTTACCACAGGGGGTACTATGGCTACACCTTC.

The V and J genes are TRBV7-2 and TRBJ1-2; D is perhaps TRBD1 (6 bases). The CDR3 has 14 amino acids. Trimming shortened V by 0 bases and J by 3 bases, and 8 bases separated the two germline ends. Germline V gives CDR1 SGHTA, CDR2 FQGNSA. CDR3 region: CASSLAAGDYGYTF. The CDR3 nucleotides read TGTGCCAGCAGCTTAGCTGCAGGGGACTATGGCTACACCTTC.